Listed below are T cell receptor beta chains from one sample, sequenced in a study of CD8 T cells in Susac syndrome. TCRdb re-called the immunoSEQ multiplex PCR reads through MiXCR, storing one row per CDR3 protein. Seen here are some 90,000 distinct CDR3 sequences, just under 95% observed once, and the top ten hold approximately 0.31%. Sequencing was done on a sample of CD8+ T cells from PBMCs. The receptors originated from a human donor in good health. CDR3s include the opening cysteine and the closing phenylalanine or tryptophan. The D gene is left open where the match is weak.

D gene,J gene,V gene,CDR3 protein,CDR3 DNA
TRBD2,TRBJ2-1,TRBV3-1,CASSQGMTSGVYNEQFF,TGTGCCAGCAGCCAGGGTATGACTAGCGGGGTCTACAATGAGCAGTTCTTC
NA,TRBJ1-1,TRBV5-1,CASSPGTRNTEAFF,TGCGCCAGCAGCCCTGGGACAAGGAACACTGAAGCTTTCTTT
TRBD1,TRBJ2-7,TRBV29-1,CSVRTGFYEQYF,TGCAGCGTTAGGACAGGGTTCTACGAGCAGTACTTC
NA,TRBJ1-5,TRBV19,CASSFQPQHF,TGTGCCAGTAGCTTTCAGCCCCAGCATTTT
TRBD2,TRBJ2-1,TRBV6-4,CASSDSSGGNEQFF,TGTGCCAGCAGTGACTCGTCGGGGGGCAATGAGCAGTTCTTC
TRBD2,TRBJ2-4,TRBV9,CASSPSGNIQYF,TGTGCCAGCAGCCCTAGCGGAAACATTCAGTACTTC
TRBD1,TRBJ2-7,TRBV6-1,CASSEWARQGANEQYF,TGTGCCAGCAGTGAATGGGCCAGGCAGGGGGCTAACGAGCAGTACTTC
NA,TRBJ1-5,TRBV19,CASTQRVLNQPQHF,TGTGCCAGTACGCAAAGGGTACTCAATCAGCCCCAGCATTTT
NA,TRBJ1-2,TRBV7-9,CASSLGQSHGYTF,TGTGCCAGCAGCTTGGGGCAGTCTCATGGCTACACCTTC
NA,TRBJ2-5,TRBV6-2/TRBV6-3,CASSLALGETQYF,TGTGCCAGCAGTCTAGCATTAGGGGAGACCCAGTACTTC